The 28 T cell receptor beta chains below were found in one sample sequenced in a study of T cell clonality in common variable immunodeficiency. Generated by immunoSEQ multiplex PCR, the TCRdb table keeps only in-frame clones and is missing some. This repertoire holds fewer than 30,000 clones, and none appear only once. Antigen specificity for these receptors is unknown. Study conclusions and caveats: In common variable immunodeficiency, TCR beta chains reportedly carried fewer deletions and N-nucleotide insertions.

What was sequenced was peripheral blood mononuclear cells. Every receptor here comes from a human donor with common variable immunodeficiency.

Ten or more counts support this clone. The read comes to an end 3 residues before the CDR3 does, leaving the germline J gene to fill in the end. The chain combines TRBV18 with TRBJ1-1; D is possibly TRBD1 (6 bases). Deletions cut 3 bases from V and 5 bases from J, with 13 bases between. The germline CDR1 and CDR2 sequences are KGHSH and LQKENI. The CDR3 has 14 amino acids. The sequenced CDR3 bases are TGTGCCAGCTCACCGTCTGGGGGCAGGACTGAA. Protein: CASSPSGGRTE. The CDR3 in its entirety is CASSPSGGRTEAFF. Full variable domain (rest looked up from reference TRBV18 and TRBJ1-1): NAGVMQNPRHLVRRRGQEARLRCSPMKGHSHVYWYRQLPEEGLKFMVYLQKENIIDESGMPKERFSAEFPKEGPSILRIQQVVRGDSAAYFCASSPSGGRTEAFFGQGTRLTVV.

In this sample, this clone turned up many times. The read gets to within 3 residues of the CDR3 end, and the germline J gene fills in the rest. The J gene is TRBJ2-5, the V gene TRBV5-1, with D possibly TRBD2 on 5 matching bases. CDR1 and CDR2 from the germline V gene are SGHRS and YFSETQ. Trimming cost V 4 bases and J 5 bases, with 21 bases left between them. This CDR3 has 16 residues. This CDR3 reads CASSVVGRVQGETQYF. CDR3 DNA (partial): TGCGCCAGCAGCGTGGTTGGGCGGGTCCAAGGTGAGACC.

This clone was seen only a few times. The read ends 3 residues shy of where the CDR3 ends; the end is completed using the germline J gene. The chain joins TRBV6-4 to TRBJ2-3, with a possible D match to TRBD2 (7 bases). Germline CDR1 MRHNA, CDR2 SNTAGT. The CDR3 loop spans 16 amino acids. The V end was cut by 2 bases, the J end by 2 bases, with 14 bases between. The CDR3 protein is CASSDRGTTVTDTQYF. The covered CDR3 bases are TGTGCCAGCAGTGACAGGGGGACTACCGTCACAGATACG.

There are many counts of this clone. This CDR3 reads CASSGIAGALNNEQFF. CDR3 DNA (partial): TGTGCCAGCTCAGGAATAGCGGGGGCCTTGAACAATGAG. J is TRBJ2-1 and V is TRBV18; TRBD2 matches 9 bases. The read comes to an end 3 residues before the CDR3 does, leaving the germline J gene to fill in the end. The J segment lost 5 bases and the V segment lost 5 bases, leaving 10 bases of the junction unmatched. CDR1 KGHSH and CDR2 LQKENI come from the germline V gene. The CDR3 extends over 16 amino acids.

This clone was seen many times. The read ends 3 residues before the CDR3 terminus; that terminus is restored from the germline J gene. The chain joins TRBV28 to TRBJ1-5; 9 bases match TRBD1. After removal of 7 bases from V and 6 bases from J, the junction contained 13 bases not matched to a gene. This CDR3 region has 16 residues. Germline V gene lookup returns CDR1 MDHEN and CDR2 SYDVKM. The covered CDR3 bases are TGTGCCAGCAAAGGAACAGGGGGCCGTTTACGTCAGCCC. This sequence encodes CASKGTGGRLRQP. The entire CDR3 sequence reads CASKGTGGRLRQPQHF.

This clone was found many times. Sequencing ends 3 residues short of the CDR3 end; the germline J gene provides the rest. This chain uses TRBV20-1 with TRBJ2-1; TRBD2 matches at 12 bases. CDR3 length equals 15 residues. After removal of 3 bases from V and 5 bases from J, the junction contained 5 bases not matched to a gene. Germline-derived CDR1 and CDR2 are DFQATT and SNEGSKA (reference sequence). CDR3 sequence: CSARASGRADNEQFF. Incomplete CDR3 DNA: TGCAGTGCTAGGGCTAGCGGGAGGGCCGACAATGAG.

This clone was counted at least ten times. Read data end 3 residues before the CDR3 end; the end is taken from the germline J gene. The chain is built from TRBV20-1 and TRBJ2-5; the match to TRBD2 covers 14 bases. V was clipped by 0 bases and J by 0 bases; unmatched bases: 15. Germline V CDR1 and CDR2: DFQATT, SNEGSKA (reference sequence). This CDR3 is built from 21 residues. The sequenced CDR3 bases are TGCAGTGCTAGAGATGTTATATCGGGACTAGCGGGAGAGGGGGACCAAGAGACC. This translates into CSARDVISGLAGEGDQET. The entire CDR3 reads CSARDVISGLAGEGDQETQYF.

This clone was detected a few times. The CDR3 end lies 3 residues beyond the end of the read and is filled in from the germline J gene. V and J are TRBV2 and TRBJ2-1; maybe TRBD1 (6 bases). Looked up from germline, CDR1 is SNHLY and CDR2 is FYNNEI. V lost 7 bases, J lost 2 bases, and 15 bases lay in between. The CDR3 extends over 15 amino acids. The CDR3 spells CASTTTGPTYNEQFF. CDR3 bases read: TGTGCCAGCACCACTACAGGGCCGACCTACAATGAG.

This clone was recorded at least ten times. The sequence runs out 3 residues before the end of the CDR3; the remainder is reconstructed from the germline J gene. The rearrangement uses TRBV28 and TRBJ2-2; possibly TRBD1 for D (6 bases). Germline V gene sequence: CDR1 MDHEN, CDR2 SYDVKM. The CDR3 runs to 15 residues. Trimming stripped 10 bases from V and 2 bases from J, with 17 bases between. The part of the CDR3 DNA that was read is TGTGCCATCCTTAACGGGACATATAACACCGGGGAG. Protein: CAILNGTYNTGE. The CDR3 in its entirety is CAILNGTYNTGELFF.

This clone has a handful of counts. With the read ending 3 residues before the CDR3 end, the germline J gene is used to fill in that end. This sequence joins TRBV7-8 and TRBJ2-1; tentatively, D is TRBD1 (6 bases). V was shortened by 5 bases and J by 4 bases, with 9 bases between the two germline ends. The germline gives CDR1 SGHVS, CDR2 FQNEAQ. This CDR3 is 13 amino acids long. The DNA read from the CDR3 is TGTGCCAGCAGCGGGACATTTTACAATGAG. It is translated as CASSGTFYNE. The full CDR3 is CASSGTFYNEQFF.

This clone was counted ten times or more. Read coverage stops 3 residues before the CDR3 terminus; the germline J gene supplies the remainder. V and J are TRBV10-3 and TRBJ1-1; D might be TRBD1 (6 bases). V lost 4 bases and J 4 bases, leaving 13 bases between the germline ends. The CDR3 sequence is 14 residues long. Germline CDR1 is ENHRY and CDR2 is SYGVKD. CDR3 protein: CAISGQGTGTEAFF. CDR3 bases read: TGTGCCATCAGTGGTCAGGGGACCGGCACTGAA.

This clone came up many times. The sequenced fragment ends 3 residues before the CDR3 boundary, so the rest is inferred from the germline J gene. Other DNA sequences in this sample translate to the same CDR3. This sequence joins TRBV20-1 and TRBJ2-1; TRBD2 agrees at 10 bases. J lost 7 bases, V lost 5 bases, and 5 bases had no gene match. The CDR3 is 13 amino acids. Germline CDR1 is DFQATT and CDR2 is SNEGSKA (reference sequence). The CDR3 protein is CSASRTSGNEQFF. The part of the CDR3 DNA that was read is TGCAGTGCTTCGCGGACTAGCGGTAATGAG.

This clone has at least ten counts. The CDR3 goes on 3 residues after the read ends, and that part is filled in from the germline J gene. The J gene is TRBJ1-5, the V gene TRBV20-1; D possibly corresponds to TRBD1 (6 bases). CDR1 and CDR2 (germline): DFQATT, SNEGSKA (reference sequence). The CDR3 has 16 residues. The V end lost 6 bases, the J end lost 1 base, and 19 bases lay between the germline ends. Partial CDR3 DNA: TGCAGTGCAAGCCCGACAGGTATGCGGAGCAATCAGCCC. Translation gives CSASPTGMRSNQP. The whole CDR3 protein is CSASPTGMRSNQPQHF.

This clone was observed many times. Sequencing ends 3 residues short of the CDR3 end; the germline J gene provides the rest. Other DNA sequences from this sample encode an identical CDR3 as well. The chain couples TRBV18 to TRBJ2-7; 11 positions match TRBD1. CDR1 is KGHSH and CDR2 is LQKENI in the germline V gene. There are 14 residues in the CDR3. Trimming removed 2 bases from V and 4 bases from J; junction bases left unmatched: 1. The DNA read from the CDR3 is TGTGCCAGCTCACCAGGGACAGGGGGTTACGAG. Protein product: CASSPGTGGYE. The CDR3 in its entirety is CASSPGTGGYEQYF.

With regard to this clone: The read halts 3 residues ahead of the CDR3 end, with the missing end drawn from the germline J gene. The chain joins TRBV5-1 to TRBJ2-7; D is perhaps TRBD1 (5 bases). The CDR3 has 15 amino acids. CDR1 and CDR2 from the germline V gene are SGHRS and YFSETQ. V was clipped by 0 bases and J by 2 bases, with 12 bases between them. The CDR3 DNA, read in part, is TGCGCCAGCAGCTTGGCTCCTCAGGGTCCCTACGAG. Protein: CASSLAPQGPYE. The whole CDR3 protein is CASSLAPQGPYEQYF. The full variable domain, in which reference TRBV5-1 and TRBJ2-7 provide the parts outside the CDR3, is KAGVTQTPRYLIKTRGQQVTLSCSPISGHRSVSWYQQTPGQGLQFLFEYFSETQRNKGNFPGRFSGRQFSNSRSEMNVSTLELGDSALYLCASSLAPQGPYEQYFGPGTRLTVT.

This clone was seen at least ten times. The CDR3 end lies 3 residues beyond the end of the read and is filled in from the germline J gene. This chain joins TRBV2 and TRBJ1-2, with a possible D match to TRBD1 (6 bases). CDR3 length: 16 residues. Trimming pared 4 bases from V and 3 bases from J, leaving 18 bases between. In germline, CDR1 is SNHLY, CDR2 FYNNEI. The part of the CDR3 DNA that was read is TGTGCCAGCAGTGTCCACCCCGGGACACTTTACTATGGC. Translating it yields CASSVHPGTLYYG. The CDR3, in full, reads CASSVHPGTLYYGYTF.

This clone was detected ten times or more. The CDR3 end lies 3 residues beyond the end of the read and is filled in from the germline J gene. This sequence joins TRBV6-1 and TRBJ1-2; 7 bases map to TRBD1. The CDR3 contains 15 residues. Germline V gene data show CDR1 as MNHNS and CDR2 as SASEGT. V was clipped by 4 bases and J by 3 bases; unmatched bases: 8. Incomplete CDR3 DNA: TGTGCCAGCAGTGTAGGACCGGGACAGCACTATGGC. As protein: CASSVGPGQHYG. The complete CDR3 reads CASSVGPGQHYGYTF.

On this clone: The read terminates 3 residues ahead of where the CDR3 ends, so the germline J gene completes it. J is TRBJ2-7 and V is TRBV19; the D is unclear. Germline assignment: CDR1 LNHDA and CDR2 SQIVND (reference sequence). The CDR3 runs to 15 residues. The ends were cut back, 6 bases at V and 5 bases at J, with 20 bases in the middle. The covered CDR3 bases are TGTGCCAGTAGAAACGCAGGTGGCGAGTCCCACGAG. Translating gives CASRNAGGESHE. The full-length CDR3 reads as CASRNAGGESHEQYF.

There are many counts of this clone. The read gets to within 3 residues of the CDR3 end, and the germline J gene fills in the rest. J is TRBJ2-1 and V is TRBV28; a weak D match, TRBD1 (5 bases). V was pared by 5 bases and J by 8 bases, with 25 bases between. Germline V gene lookup returns CDR1 MDHEN and CDR2 SYDVKM. CDR3 length: 17 residues. This CDR3 is CASSPPAGRAHIHEQFF. CDR3 DNA (partial): TGTGCCAGCAGTCCCCCCGCCGGCAGGGCCCACATTCATGAG.

This clone appeared a few times. Coverage ceases 3 residues before the CDR3 finishes, and the germline J gene fills in the end. The gene calls are TRBV19 and TRBJ2-1, with TRBD2 matching 11 bases. Unmatched junction bases numbered 6, after V lost 6 bases and J lost 8 bases. CDR1 and CDR2 (germline): LNHDA, SQIVND (reference sequence). This CDR3 spans 14 amino acids. This CDR3 is CASRTSGSYDEQFF. The CDR3 bases that were read are TGTGCCAGTAGAACTAGCGGGAGTTACGATGAG.

In this sample, this clone turned up many times. The read terminates 3 residues ahead of where the CDR3 ends, so the germline J gene completes it. The rearrangement joins TRBV19 to TRBJ2-3, with 7 bases identical to TRBD2. Trimming removed 5 bases from V and 0 bases from J; junction bases left unmatched: 5. Germline V gives CDR1 LNHDA, CDR2 SQIVND (reference sequence). The CDR3 is 15 amino acids. The CDR3 sequence: CASSRLAVSTDTQYF. CDR3 bases read: TGTGCCAGTAGTCGGCTAGCGGTTAGCACAGATACG.

This clone has ten or more counts. The DNA ends 3 residues before the CDR3 does, and the rest of the CDR3 is filled in from the germline J gene. The chain is built from TRBV19 and TRBJ1-5, with D hard to call. Germline loops: CDR1 LNHDA, CDR2 SQIVND (reference sequence). CDR3 length: 13 residues. Trimming shortened V by 5 bases and J by 5 bases, and 10 bases separated the two germline ends. The CDR3 is CASSFDTYQPQHF. The covered CDR3 bases are TGTGCCAGTAGTTTTGACACCTATCAGCCC.

The sample holds many counts of this clone. From the germline J gene comes the end of the CDR3, since the read stops 3 residues before it. The J gene is TRBJ2-2, the V gene TRBV5-1, with D maybe TRBD1 (5 bases). The CDR3 contains 15 residues. The germline V gene encodes CDR1 SGHRS and CDR2 YFSETQ. Trimming removed 1 base from V and 5 bases from J, with 12 bases in between. The covered CDR3 bases are TGCGCCAGCAGCTTGTACGCAGGGATGACCGGGGAG. Its protein product is CASSLYAGMTGE. The complete CDR3 sequence is CASSLYAGMTGELFF.

This clone has a handful of counts. The read is 3 residues too short to cover the CDR3 end, so that end is filled in from the germline J gene. The rearrangement joins TRBV20-1 to TRBJ2-7; D ambiguous. V lost 3 bases and J lost 0, with 9 bases in between. The CDR3 loop spans 13 amino acids. Looked up from germline, CDR1 is DFQATT and CDR2 is SNEGSKA (reference sequence). The CDR3 loop reads CSARARHSYEQYF. The sequenced CDR3 bases are TGCAGTGCTAGGGCCAGACACTCCTACGAG.

This clone was detected many times. The read gets to within 3 residues of the CDR3 end, and the germline J gene fills in the rest. The chain links TRBV20-1 to TRBJ2-1; no reliable D call. This CDR3 spans 17 amino acids. The V and J ends lost 1 base and 0 bases respectively, with 16 bases between them. Germline loops: CDR1 DFQATT, CDR2 SNEGSKA (reference sequence). CDR3 sequence: CSARAALLADSYNEQFF. The part of the CDR3 DNA that was read is TGCAGTGCTAGAGCTGCCCTACTGGCGGACTCCTACAATGAG.

Many counts were recorded for this clone. The part of the CDR3 DNA that was read is TGTGCCAGCAGCCAAGATCCGGGACTAGCGGAGGAGGGCTCCTACAATGAG. It codes for CASSQDPGLAEEGSYNE. The full CDR3 protein is CASSQDPGLAEEGSYNEQFF. The chain employs TRBV4-2 and TRBJ2-1; 11 nucleotides match TRBD2. The CDR3 extends 3 residues past the end of the read, so its final part is completed from the germline J gene. The CDR3 runs 20 residues. V lost 0 bases and J lost 0; bases outside the gene matches: 10. Germline CDR1 and CDR2: LGHNA and YNFKEQ.

The CDR3 DNA, read in part, is TGTGCCAGTAGTATAATCGCTAGCGGGAGTGTAGATGAG. Protein sequence: CASSIIASGSVDE. Given in full, the CDR3 is CASSIIASGSVDEQFF. The chain is built from TRBV19 and TRBJ2-1, with 10 bases matching TRBD2. The read comes to an end 3 residues before the CDR3 does, leaving the germline J gene to fill in the end. The CDR3 extends over 16 amino acids. The germline V gene has CDR1 LNHDA and CDR2 SQIVND (reference sequence). J gave up 8 bases and V 2 bases, and 9 bases lay outside the gene matches.

About this clone: The CDR3 end falls 3 residues outside the read, so it is completed with the germline J gene. The chain carries TRBV5-1 and TRBJ1-5; TRBD1 aligns across 7 bases. CDR1 and CDR2 (germline): SGHRS, YFSETQ. Trimming took 3 bases from V and 1 from J; bases not matched to a gene: 4. This CDR3 has 15 residues. The CDR3 is CASSSEGASNQPQHF. The sequenced part of the CDR3 DNA is TGCGCCAGCAGCTCGGAGGGGGCGAGCAATCAGCCC. The full variable domain, completed using reference TRBV5-1 and TRBJ1-5, is KAGVTQTPRYLIKTRGQQVTLSCSPISGHRSVSWYQQTPGQGLQFLFEYFSETQRNKGNFPGRFSGRQFSNSRSEMNVSTLELGDSALYLCASSSEGASNQPQHFGDGTRLSIL.